The 14 T cell receptor beta chains given below trace back to one sample, sequenced in a study of shared clonotypes between healthy human individuals. Libraries were prepared by immunoSEQ multiplex PCR; TCRdb keeps only in-frame clonotypes and omits some of them. The profile shows a few million clones, roughly nine tenths of them singletons. The specimen was naive CD4+ T cells sorted from blood. Subset noted: CD45RA+ positively selected. The source of these receptors is a man aged 18 to 30 in good health.

V usage is TRBV30 and J usage is TRBJ2-3; 14 positions match TRBD2. In germline, CDR1 is GTSNPN, CDR2 SVGIG (reference sequence). The CDR3 extends over 16 amino acids. V gave up 2 bases and J gave up 1 base; unmatched junction bases: 2. CDR3 in amino acids: CAWSMGLAGGTDTQYF. The CDR3 DNA follows: TGTGCCTGGAGTATGGGACTAGCGGGAGGCACAGATACGCAGTATTTT. The full variable domain, with the rest looked up from reference TRBV30 and TRBJ2-3, is SQTIHQWPATLVQPVGSPLSLECTVEGTSNPNLYWYRQAAGRGLQLLFYSVGIGQISSEVPQNLSASRPQDRQFILSSKKLLLSDSGFYLCAWSMGLAGGTDTQYFGPGTRLTVL.

In the case of this clone: Other DNA sequences in this sample translate to the same CDR3. The chain couples TRBV18 to TRBJ2-6, with D perhaps matching TRBD1 (5 bases). The V gene lost 0 bases and the J gene lost 4 bases, with 7 bases spanning the gap. Per the germline V gene, CDR1 is KGHSH and CDR2 is LQKENI. This CDR3 spans 15 amino acids. The CDR3 is CASSPPGAGANVLTF. The DNA for the CDR3 is TGTGCCAGCTCACCACCAGGGGCAGGGGCCAACGTCCTGACTTTC.

A single count supports this clone. The CDR3 loop reads CASSSDRGQGGTEAFF. The CDR3 DNA sequence: TGTGCCAGCAGTAGCGACAGGGGGCAAGGCGGCACTGAAGCTTTCTTT. This chain connects TRBV5-6 to TRBJ1-1; TRBD1 matches at 10 bases. The germline CDR1 and CDR2 sequences are SGHDT and YYEEEE. V shed 5 bases, J shed 4 bases, and the junction held 11 bases outside the gene matches. There are 16 residues in the CDR3.

This clone showed up just once. This chain uses TRBV7-9 with TRBJ2-1; D unresolved. The germline V gene encodes CDR1 SEHNR and CDR2 FQNEAQ (reference sequence). The CDR3 contains 15 residues. The V end was cut by 7 bases, the J end by 1 base, with 14 bases between. CDR3 region: CASTPRSQSYNEQFF. CDR3 nucleotides: TGTGCCAGCACCCCCCGATCACAATCCTACAATGAGCAGTTCTTC.

This clone came up once. Other DNA sequences in this specimen translate into the identical CDR3. The chain carries TRBV30 and TRBJ1-6; 8 nucleotides align to TRBD1. The V gene's germline CDR1 is GTSNPN and CDR2 SVGIG (reference sequence). J was trimmed by 6 bases and V by 4 bases; bases with no gene match: 5. This CDR3 has 14 amino acids. Here the CDR3 reads CAWTGTGPNSPLHF. Written as DNA, the CDR3 is TGTGCCTGGACAGGGACAGGACCTAATTCACCCCTCCACTTT.

The J gene is TRBJ2-5, the V gene TRBV19, with 8 bases lining up with TRBD1. The CDR3 is 14 residues long. CDR1 is LNHDA and CDR2 is SQIVND in the germline V gene (reference sequence). Unmatched junction bases numbered 9, after V lost 8 bases and J lost 4 bases. CDR3 region: CASGTTGVPETQYF. As DNA, the CDR3 is TGTGCCAGTGGTACGACAGGGGTCCCAGAGACCCAGTACTTC.

A note on this clone: Other DNA sequences in this sample translate to the same CDR3. The chain is built from TRBV20-1 and TRBJ2-5, with D unclear. Germline V lookup: CDR1 DFQATT, CDR2 SNEGSKA (reference sequence). The V end was cut by 2 bases, the J end by 5 bases, with 3 bases between. The CDR3 is 10 residues long. CDR3 in amino acids: CSARYETQYF. The CDR3 DNA reads TGCAGTGCTAGATACGAGACCCAGTACTTC.

This sequence joins TRBV30 and TRBJ1-1; unclear D gene. This CDR3 is built from 12 residues. The germline gives CDR1 GTSNPN, CDR2 SVGIG (reference sequence). Deletions cut 0 bases from V and 5 bases from J, with 7 bases between. The CDR3, as DNA: TGTGCCTGGAGTGTAAGTAAGACTGAAGCTTTCTTT. This sequence encodes CAWSVSKTEAFF.

V and J are TRBV10-3 and TRBJ2-7; 11 nucleotides match TRBD2. The CDR3 has 15 amino acids. Germline lookup yields CDR1 ENHRY and CDR2 SYGVKD. After removal of 6 bases from V and 6 bases from J, the junction contained 10 bases not matched to a gene. The CDR3 DNA is TGTGCCATCAGCCCAATACTAGCGGGAGAAAGCGAGCAGTACTTC. It specifies CAISPILAGESEQYF.

The chain links TRBV30 to TRBJ2-7; D remains ambiguous. The CDR3 consists of 15 residues. The germline V gene encodes CDR1 GTSNPN and CDR2 SVGIG (reference sequence). V lost 4 bases, J lost 4 bases, and 20 bases lay in between. The CDR3 protein is CAWKSRTTLLYEQYF. CDR3 nucleotide sequence: TGTGCCTGGAAAAGTCGGACGACCCTTTTGTACGAGCAGTACTTC.

The J gene is TRBJ1-6, the V gene TRBV7-9; D is unclear. Per the germline V gene, CDR1 is SEHNR and CDR2 is FQNEAQ (reference sequence). The CDR3 spans 18 residues. V shed 5 bases and J shed 5 bases, with 22 bases lying between them. The CDR3 reads CASSPAGGAVLNNSPLHF. The CDR3 DNA reads as TGTGCCAGCAGCCCTGCCGGAGGCGCAGTACTCAATAATTCACCCCTCCACTTT. The full variable domain, with the rest looked up from reference TRBV7-9 and TRBJ1-6, is DTGVSQNPRHKITKRGQNVTFRCDPISEHNRLYWYRQTLGQGPEFLTYFQNEAQLEKSRLLSDRFSAERPKGSFSTLEIQRTEQGDSAMYLCASSPAGGAVLNNSPLHFGNGTRLTVT.

The CDR3 sequence is CASRSGHEYF. The CDR3 nucleotides read TGTGCCAGCAGGTCGGGACACGAGTATTTT. The gene calls are TRBV5-8 and TRBJ2-3, with a weak D call TRBD1 (6 bases). Per germline, CDR1 SGHTS and CDR2 YDEGEE. This CDR3 spans 10 amino acids. With 5 bases removed from V and 13 bases from J, the gap between germline ends came to 11 bases. The full variable domain, with the rest looked up from reference TRBV5-8 and TRBJ2-3, is EAGVTQSPTHLIKTRGQQATLRCSPISGHTSVYWYQQALGLGLQFLLWYDEGEERNRGNFPPRFSGRQFPNYSSELNVNALELEDSALYLCASRSGHEYFGPGTRLTVL.

This clone was observed a single time. The gene calls are TRBV7-8 and TRBJ2-1; 7 bases fit TRBD2. The CDR3 sequence is 16 residues long. From germline, CDR1 is SGHVS and CDR2 FQNEAQ. The V gene end was trimmed by 5 bases and the J gene end by 2 bases; junction bases not matched to a gene: 9. The CDR3 DNA reads TGTGCCAGCAGCCTGGGCGCGGGAGCCACCTACAATGAGCAGTTCTTC. Its translation: CASSLGAGATYNEQFF.

Comment on this clone: Within the sample, other DNA sequences also encode this same CDR3. The chain couples TRBV5-1 to TRBJ2-4; D is ambiguous. CDR1 is SGHRS, CDR2 YFSETQ, per germline. This CDR3 contains 13 residues. Trimming pared 0 bases from V and 8 bases from J, leaving 9 bases between. DNA of the CDR3: TGCGCCAGCAGCTTGGCGGGTGAGGACATTCAGTACTTC. Its translation is CASSLAGEDIQYF.